This T cell receptor (beta chain) was sequenced during a study of cytomegalovirus exposure and HLA in healthy donors. Germline assignment: CDR1 PRHDT and CDR2 FYEKMQ (reference sequence). With V trimmed by 5 bases and J by 5 bases, 21 bases remained unmatched. The length of the CDR3 is 20 residues. PCR employed 60 Vbeta and 13 Jbeta primers. Produced via immunoSEQ multiplex PCR; TCRdb's table is partial and in-frame only. The sample records around 150,000 clones, roughly 77% being singletons. The TCR originated in a man aged 18 to 29 in good health and CMV-seropositive. This chain links TRBV13 with TRBJ2-1, with 10 bases matching TRBD2. Sequenced material: PBMCs. CDR3 nucleotides: TGTGCCAGCAGCCGCCCAATCGGGACTAGCGCCACTCTGGCGAACAATGAGCAGTTCTTC. Translation: CASSRPIGTSATLANNEQFF.